A single sample gave rise to the 28 T cell receptor beta chains below, sequenced in a study of blood T cells in healthy people across ages. Through a sample-barcoded 5' primer and a J-beta primer mix, a second PCR was run for roughly 6 to 11 cycles. MiXCR was run by TCRdb on the 5' RACE reads, yielding one entry per CDR3 protein. The table includes about 1.1 million distinct CDR3 sequences, around two fifths detected once. Sequencing used blood. The receptors stem from a man younger than 30 in good health.

This chain joins TRBV19 and TRBJ1-2; D unresolved. V lost 7 bases and J 4 bases, leaving 19 bases between the germline ends. This CDR3 is built from 15 residues. The germline V gene encodes CDR1 LNHDA and CDR2 SQIVND (reference sequence). The CDR3 DNA sequence: TGTGCCAGTACAATCGGGTCGATGCAGACCTATGGCTACACCTTC. Translating it yields CASTIGSMQTYGYTF.

This clonotype was detected a few times. The V and J genes are TRBV7-2 and TRBJ2-5; unclear D gene. The closer fit of TRBJ2-7 to the DNA end suggests the J call may be wrong. From germline, CDR1 is SGHTA and CDR2 FQGNSA. There are 12 residues in the CDR3. The CDR3 DNA is TGTGCCAGCAGCTTAGATACCGACGAGCAGTACTTC. Translating gives CASSLDTDEQYF.

This chain connects TRBV4-2 to TRBJ1-5, with D unresolved. Germline CDR1 and CDR2: LGHNA and YNFKEQ. The CDR3 runs to 14 residues. Trimming took off 0 bases at V and 7 bases at J, with 10 bases between the two ends. In nucleotides, the CDR3 is TGTGCCAGCAGCCAAGAGCCACGAAAGCAGCCCCAGCATTTT. Its protein product is CASSQEPRKQPQHF.

This clonotype was found a few times. CDR3: CASSLDPTVKTYEQYF. CDR3 DNA sequence: TGTGCCAGCAGCTTAGACCCGACAGTGAAAACCTACGAGCAGTACTTC. This chain joins TRBV11-3 and TRBJ2-7; possible D gene TRBD1, 5 bases. CDR1 and CDR2 (germline): SGHNT, YENEEA. The CDR3 extends over 16 amino acids. V lost 0 bases to trimming and J lost 2 bases, with 14 bases between them. Using reference TRBV11-3 and TRBJ2-7 for the parts outside the CDR3, the full variable domain is EAGVVQSPRYKIIEKKQPVAFWCNPISGHNTLYWYLQNLGQGPELLIRYENEEAVDDSQLPKDRFSAERLKGVDSTLKIQPAELGDSAVYLCASSLDPTVKTYEQYFGPGTRLTVT.

This clonotype was detected a few times. The V gene is TRBV29-1, the J gene TRBJ1-2; D perhaps matches TRBD1 (5 bases). V was trimmed by 5 bases and J by 6 bases, leaving 16 bases between them. CDR1 is SQVTM, CDR2 ANQGSEA, per germline. The CDR3 extends over 13 amino acids. The CDR3: CSVPTFGANGYTF. The CDR3 bases are TGCAGCGTTCCCACTTTTGGGGCGAATGGCTACACCTTC.

This clonotype has just a few counts. V is TRBV6-2 or TRBV6-3 and J is TRBJ2-5; D assignment may be TRBD1 or TRBD2 (6 bases each). Between the trimmed V and J ends, which lost 6 bases and 4 bases, there was a span of 12 bases. Germline CDR1 reads MNHEY; CDR2 reads SVGEGT. The CDR3 contains 13 residues. The CDR3 reads CASSPQGGETQYF. The CDR3 region has the DNA TGTGCCAGCAGCCCACAGGGAGGAGAGACCCAGTACTTC.

The chain is built from TRBV3-1 and TRBJ1-5; TRBD1 agrees at 7 bases. The CDR3 is 17 residues long. Looked up from germline, CDR1 is LGHDT and CDR2 is YNNKEL (reference sequence). V lost 4 bases, J lost 0 bases, and 9 bases stayed unmatched. The chain's CDR3 is CASSPRDSPISNQPQHF. As DNA, the CDR3 is TGTGCCAGCAGCCCTCGGGACAGTCCCATTAGCAATCAGCCCCAGCATTTT. The whole variable domain, remainder taken from reference TRBV3-1 and TRBJ1-5, is DTAVSQTPKYLVTQMGNDKSIKCEQNLGHDTMYWYKQDSKKFLKIMFSYNNKELIINETVPNRFSPKSPDKAHLNLHINSLELGDSAVYFCASSPRDSPISNQPQHFGDGTRLSIL.

The chain uses TRBV5-1 and TRBJ1-1; D is possibly TRBD1 (6 bases). The CDR3 has 17 residues. Trimming stripped 4 bases from V and 3 bases from J, with 22 bases between. CDR1 is SGHRS, CDR2 YFSETQ, per germline. This chain's CDR3 is CASSPYTGRTGDTEAFF. CDR3 coding DNA: TGCGCCAGCAGCCCCTACACAGGGCGAACGGGGGACACTGAAGCTTTCTTT.

This chain connects TRBV27 to TRBJ2-7; 10 bases align to TRBD1. Germline CDR1 is MNHEY and CDR2 is SMNVEV (reference sequence). V dropped 8 bases and J dropped 3; count of bases not matched to a gene: 7. The CDR3 has 14 amino acids. The CDR3 sequence is CASRRTGGYYEQYF. The CDR3, as DNA: TGTGCCAGCCGCAGGACAGGGGGATACTACGAGCAGTACTTC.

This clonotype was counted a few times. This chain uses TRBV5-6 with TRBJ1-2, with 7 bases lining up with TRBD1. Germline CDR1 SGHDT, CDR2 YYEEEE. V was pared by 4 bases and J by 3 bases, with 9 bases of the junction left unmatched. The CDR3 has 15 residues. The CDR3 sequence: CASSHRDRPYYGYTF. In nucleotides, the CDR3 is TGTGCCAGCAGCCACCGGGACAGACCTTACTATGGCTACACCTTC. The whole variable domain, filled in from reference TRBV5-6 and TRBJ1-2, reads DAGVTQSPTHLIKTRGQQVTLRCSPKSGHDTVSWYQQALGQGPQFIFQYYEEEERQRGNFPDRFSGHQFPNYSSELNVNALLLGDSALYLCASSHRDRPYYGYTFGSGTRLTVV.

This clonotype was recorded a few times. V gene TRBV9 combines with J gene TRBJ2-3; 8 nucleotides line up with TRBD2. With 7 bases clipped from V and 2 bases from J, the junction kept 9 bases outside the gene matches. Germline assignment: CDR1 SGDLS and CDR2 YYNGEE. This CDR3 has 15 residues. The DNA of the CDR3 is TGTGCCAGCGCGTTTAGCGGGGATGCCACAGATACGCAGTATTTT. This codes for CASAFSGDATDTQYF.

The J gene is TRBJ1-1, the V gene TRBV19; D perhaps matches TRBD1 (5 bases). Trimming left V 5 bases short and J 7 bases short, with 17 bases between. This CDR3 is built from 14 residues. Looked up from germline, CDR1 is LNHDA and CDR2 is SQIVND (reference sequence). CDR3 in DNA: TGTGCCAGTAGTGGAAGAGAAGGGGTCGGTGAAGCTTTCTTT. Translating it yields CASSGREGVGEAFF. The complete variable domain, with remaining parts taken from reference TRBV19 and TRBJ1-1, reads DGGITQSPKYLFRKEGQNVTLSCEQNLNHDAMYWYRQDPGQGLRLIYYSQIVNDFQKGDIAEGYSVSREKKESFPLTVTSAQKNPTAFYLCASSGREGVGEAFFGQGTRLTVV.

The chain couples TRBV12-3 or TRBV12-4 to TRBJ1-2, with D possibly being TRBD1 (5 bases). V gave up 5 bases and J gave up 8 bases, with 6 bases separating them. The CDR3 consists of 10 residues. CDR3 bases: TGTGCCAGCAGTCCAGGGGGCTACACCTTC. Amino acids: CASSPGGYTF.

V is TRBV5-1 and J is TRBJ2-1; 14 positions agree with TRBD2. Trimming took 4 bases from V and 7 from J; bases not matched to a gene: 7. The length of the CDR3 is 16 residues. Germline lookup yields CDR1 SGHRS and CDR2 YFSETQ. CDR3 region: CASSRTGTSGGNEQFF. The CDR3 DNA follows: TGCGCCAGCAGCAGAACCGGGACTAGCGGGGGTAATGAGCAGTTCTTC.

This clonotype has only a few counts. This chain links TRBV12-3 or TRBV12-4 with TRBJ1-4; D unclear. V was cut by 3 bases and J by 4 bases, with 6 bases left in between. This CDR3 is built from 13 residues. This chain's CDR3 is CASSFVVNEKLFF. The CDR3 DNA sequence: TGTGCCAGCAGTTTTGTTGTTAATGAAAAACTGTTTTTT.

This clonotype was recorded a few times. J is TRBJ1-1 and V is TRBV4-3; tentative D call: TRBD1 (5 bases). Germline CDR1 is LGHNA and CDR2 is YSLEER. V dropped 0 bases and J dropped 7 bases, with 15 bases sitting between them. There are 15 residues in the CDR3. Here the CDR3 DNA reads TGCGCCAGCAGCCAAGATCAGGGAGGGATCAATGAAGCTTTCTTT. As protein: CASSQDQGGINEAFF.

This clonotype occurred a few times. CDR3 amino acids: CASRTVQGYGYTF. In DNA form, the CDR3 reads TGTGCCAGCAGGACCGTGCAGGGCTATGGCTACACCTTC. The chain combines TRBV6-6 with TRBJ1-2, with a tentative D call TRBD1 (5 bases). The CDR3 consists of 13 residues. V shed 6 bases and J shed 4 bases, with 12 bases lying between them. Germline values: CDR1 MNHNY, CDR2 SVGAGI (reference sequence).

The rearrangement uses TRBV7-2 and TRBJ2-3, with 7 bases matching TRBD2. The CDR3 contains 16 residues. The V gene end was trimmed by 1 base and the J gene end by 6 bases; junction bases not matched to a gene: 10. Germline-derived CDR1 and CDR2 are SGHTA and FQGNSA. The CDR3: CASSLGPAGVPDTQYF. DNA for the CDR3: TGTGCCAGCAGCTTAGGTCCGGCGGGGGTTCCTGATACGCAGTATTTT. Using reference TRBV7-2 and TRBJ2-3 for the parts outside the CDR3, the full variable domain is GAGVSQSPSNKVTEKGKDVELRCDPISGHTALYWYRQSLGQGLEFLIYFQGNSAPDKSGLPSDRFSAERTGGSVSTLTIQRTQQEDSAVYLCASSLGPAGVPDTQYFGPGTRLTVL.

This chain links TRBV5-1 with TRBJ2-1; D remains unclear. Germline values: CDR1 SGHRS, CDR2 YFSETQ. The CDR3 extends over 12 amino acids. V was trimmed by 5 bases and J by 6 bases, leaving 9 bases between them. CDR3 nucleotide sequence: TGCGCCAGCAGATTCGCGAGCAATGAGCAGTTCTTC. Amino acid sequence: CASRFASNEQFF.

On this clonotype: One end of the junction does not line up with germline, which may come from a read error. V gene TRBV7-7 combines with J gene TRBJ2-3; tentatively, D is TRBD1 or TRBD2 (5 bases each). CDR1 and CDR2 (germline): SSHAT, FNYEAQ (reference sequence). CDR3 size: 15 residues. The CDR3 DNA reads as TGTGCTAGCAGCCTAAATCCCGGGGCCCTAAATACGCAGTATTTT. This gives the protein CASSLNPGALNTQYF.

The chain has TRBV7-2 and TRBJ1-5, with 11 bases lining up with TRBD1. V lost 3 bases and J lost 3; bases outside the gene matches: 1. CDR1 is SGHTA and CDR2 is FQGNSA in the germline V gene. CDR3 size: 15 residues. CDR3 loop: CASSLDRGPNQPQHF. CDR3 nucleotide sequence: TGTGCCAGCAGCTTGGACAGGGGGCCCAATCAGCCCCAGCATTTT.

The rearrangement links TRBV20-1 to TRBJ1-6, with 8 positions matching TRBD1. With V trimmed by 0 bases and J by 3 bases, 10 bases remained unmatched. The germline V gene has CDR1 DFQATT and CDR2 SNEGSKA (reference sequence). The CDR3 loop spans 18 amino acids. The CDR3 DNA reads as TGCAGTGCTAGAGATCCCTCACAGGGGGTTCTCTATAATTCACCCCTCCACTTT. Protein: CSARDPSQGVLYNSPLHF.

CDR3 nucleotide sequence: TGTGCCAGCAGCTTCCGCCTTTCACCCCTCCACTTT. It codes for CASSFRLSPLHF. The V and J genes are TRBV7-9 and TRBJ1-6, with unresolved D. The germline CDR1 and CDR2 sequences are SEHNR and FQNEAQ (reference sequence). The CDR3 has 12 amino acids. Trimming cost V 3 bases and J 9 bases, with 6 bases left between them. Filled out from reference TRBV7-9 and TRBJ1-6, the complete variable domain reads DTGVSQNPRHKITKRGQNVTFRCDPISEHNRLYWYRQTLGQGPEFLTYFQNEAQLEKSRLLSDRFSAERPKGSFSTLEIQRTEQGDSAMYLCASSFRLSPLHFGNGTRLTVT.

This clonotype came up many times. The rearrangement uses TRBV5-6 and TRBJ2-5, with D possibly matching TRBD2 (5 bases). This CDR3 comprises 13 residues. Germline V gene lookup returns CDR1 SGHDT and CDR2 YYEEEE. V was cut by 3 bases and J by 2 bases, with 8 bases left in between. Here the CDR3 reads CASSSTTQETQYF. In nucleotides, the CDR3 is TGTGCCAGCAGCTCGACTACTCAAGAGACCCAGTACTTC.

This chain connects TRBV2 to TRBJ2-2; 10 bases map to TRBD1. This CDR3 comprises 15 residues. The V segment lost 5 bases and the J segment 3 bases; nucleotides outside the gene matches: 3. CDR1 is SNHLY, CDR2 FYNNEI, per germline. The CDR3, as DNA: TGTGCCAGCAGTCCGACAGGGGGCCACACCGGGGAGCTGTTTTTT. It translates to CASSPTGGHTGELFF.

The rearrangement joins TRBV27 to TRBJ1-1; perhaps TRBD1 as D (5 bases). The CDR3 covers 15 residues. CDR1 is MNHEY and CDR2 is SMNVEV in the germline V gene (reference sequence). With 5 bases removed from V and 0 bases from J, the gap between germline ends came to 13 bases. Here the CDR3 reads CASSAADTLNTEAFF. The CDR3 nucleotides read TGTGCCAGCAGTGCGGCGGACACCTTGAACACTGAAGCTTTCTTT.

The chain carries TRBV4-2 and TRBJ2-7; D is uncertain. The germline V gene encodes CDR1 LGHNA and CDR2 YNFKEQ. CDR3 length equals 15 residues. V lost 4 bases and J 2 bases, leaving 15 bases between the germline ends. In DNA form, the CDR3 reads TGTGCCAGCAGCCCAAATCATGACACGACCTACGAGCAGTACTTC. Amino acids: CASSPNHDTTYEQYF.

V and J are TRBV5-1 and TRBJ2-3, with 8 bases matching TRBD1. Germline assignment: CDR1 SGHRS and CDR2 YFSETQ. This CDR3 region has 14 residues. V shed 4 bases and J 4 bases; nucleotides not matched to a gene: 5. In nucleotides, the CDR3 is TGCGCCAGCAGCGGACAGGGAATCTCAGATACGCAGTATTTT. Its translation: CASSGQGISDTQYF.